The rows below give T cell receptor beta chains drawn from one sample of a study of T cells in Graves' hyperthyroidism and ophthalmopathy. TCRdb re-called the multiplex PCR reads with MiXCR, one entry per CDR3 protein. Of more than 300,000 distinct CDR3 sequences listed, around 14% are singletons. The specimen sequenced was blood. The receptors stem from a woman under 30 with Graves' hyperthyroidism. The CDR3 runs from the conserved cysteine through the conserved F or W. A D gene is named only where the DNA matches it firmly. Not every row has a clone size; where given, it reads once, few, many or a size class.

D gene	clone size	V gene	J gene	CDR3 protein	CDR3 DNA
NA	many	TRBV20-1	TRBJ1-6	CSAPRGYNSPLHF	TGCAGTGCCCCTCGCGGCTATAATTCACCCCTCCACTTT
NA	many	TRBV3-1	TRBJ1-1	CASSQDWNTEAFF	TGTGCCAGCAGCCAAGATTGGAACACTGAAGCTTTCTTT
NA	many	TRBV12-3/TRBV12-4	TRBJ2-2	CASSLFSTNTGELFF	TGTGCCAGCAGTCTTTTTTCGACGAACACCGGGGAGCTGTTTTTT
TRBD1	many	TRBV28	TRBJ2-1	CASSPSLGQLYNEQFF	TGTGCCAGCAGTCCATCTCTGGGACAGCTCTACAATGAGCAGTTCTTC
TRBD1	many	TRBV12-3/TRBV12-4	TRBJ2-1	CASRQQTGGPYNEQFF	TGTGCCAGCAGGCAACAGACAGGGGGCCCCTACAATGAGCAGTTCTTC
NA	many	TRBV7-2	TRBJ2-7	CASNDDQIDYEQYF	TGTGCCAGCAACGATGACCAGATCGATTACGAGCAGTACTTC
NA	many	TRBV12-3/TRBV12-4	TRBJ2-3	CASSQDTPGDTQYF	TGTGCCAGCAGTCAGGACACCCCGGGGGATACGCAGTATTTT
NA	many	TRBV18	TRBJ1-1	CASSIREGWTEAFF	TGTGCCAGCTCTATTAGAGAGGGTTGGACTGAAGCTTTCTTT
NA	many	TRBV12-3/TRBV12-4	TRBJ1-1	CASSSHPTGLHEAFF	TGTGCCAGCAGTTCGCACCCTACAGGGTTACATGAAGCTTTCTTT
NA	few	TRBV19	TRBJ1-1	CASKTLNTEAFF	TGTGCCAGTAAGACTTTGAACACTGAAGCTTTCTTT
NA	many	TRBV3-1	TRBJ1-5	CASSQEGREPQHF	TGTGCCAGCAGCCAAGAGGGGAGGGAACCCCAGCATTTT
TRBD2	NA	TRBV19	TRBJ2-7	CASRSSGGAYEQYF	TGTGCCAGTAGATCTAGCGGGGGCGCATACGAGCAGTACTTC
NA	many	TRBV28	TRBJ2-7	CASSLSIPRGSYEQYF	TGTGCCAGCAGTTTATCAATCCCGAGGGGCTCCTACGAGCAGTACTTC
TRBD2	few	TRBV4-3	TRBJ2-5	CASSQMAGGETQYF	TGCGCCAGCAGCCAAATGGCGGGAGGGGAGACCCAGTACTTC
NA	many	TRBV11-2	TRBJ2-3	CASSLDRSTDTQYF	TGTGCCAGCAGCTTAGATCGTAGCACAGATACGCAGTATTTT
NA	many	TRBV11-1	TRBJ1-1	CASSLEGRWGTEAFF	TGTGCCAGCAGCTTAGAGGGACGGTGGGGCACTGAAGCTTTCTTT